A selection of T cell receptor beta chains follows, all from one sample in a study of T cell repertoires in cytomegalovirus infection. TCRdb fed the reads into MiXCR, producing one record per CDR3 protein. The data show about 300,000 distinct CDR3 sequences, under 30% seen once. Sequencing was performed on PBMCs. These receptor sequences come from a human donor in good health (CMV status not recorded). Some clones in this sample may be carry-over from other donors' samples. CDR3s include the opening cysteine and the closing phenylalanine or tryptophan. The order of the fields is V gene, J gene, D gene, clone size, CDR3 DNA, CDR3 protein. D genes are given only for firm matches. Rows may omit the clone size; those that give it use once, few, many or a size class.

TRBV6-6,TRBJ2-1,TRBD1,NA,TGTGCCAGCCAGACAGGGGCGGCCTACAATGAGCAGTTCTTC,CASQTGAAYNEQFF
TRBV12-3/TRBV12-4,TRBJ1-1,NA,few,TGTGCCAGCAGTTTCGCCGATAACACTGAAGCTTTCTTT,CASSFADNTEAFF
TRBV3-1,TRBJ1-5,NA,NA,TGTGCCAGCAGCGCCACGATCAATCAGCCCCAGCATTTT,CASSATINQPQHF
TRBV29-1,TRBJ2-1,TRBD1,NA,TGCAGCGCGGGACAGGGTACGTACAATGAGCAGTTCTTC,CSAGQGTYNEQFF
TRBV29-1,TRBJ2-7,NA,few,TGCAGCGTTGAAGCCCAAGACCAGGGCTCCTACGAGCAGTACTTC,CSVEAQDQGSYEQYF
TRBV6-2/TRBV6-3,TRBJ2-7,TRBD2,few,TGTGCCAGCAGTTACTCGGTTCTAGCGGGAGGGCCGGGCCACGACGAGCAGTACTTC,CASSYSVLAGGPGHDEQYF
TRBV11-3,TRBJ1-6,NA,few,TGTGCCAGCAGGGGACTCGAGAGGCATTCACCCCTCCACTTT,CASRGLERHSPLHF
TRBV6-1,TRBJ2-3,NA,many,TGTGCCAGCAGTCCCATGGGGCGGTCCGGAGATACGCAGTATTTT,CASSPMGRSGDTQYF
TRBV14,TRBJ2-3,NA,NA,TGTGCCAGCAGCCATGGGTGGACGACTGGCACAGATACGCAGTATTTT,CASSHGWTTGTDTQYF
TRBV6-1,TRBJ1-5,NA,many,TGTGCCAGCAGCCTCGACAGGCCGGGGGCCTATCAGCCCCAGCATTTT,CASSLDRPGAYQPQHF
TRBV16,TRBJ2-1,NA,NA,TGTGCCAGCAGCCAAATAGGCCGTCGGCAGTTCTTC,CASSQIGRRQFF
TRBV20-1,TRBJ2-1,TRBD1,NA,TGCAGTGCCCGAGGACAGGGCTATGAGCAGTTCTTC,CSARGQGYEQFF
TRBV7-9,TRBJ2-1,NA,many,TGTGCCATTCCTGGCCCCCAGGGCTACAATGAGCAGTTCTTC,CAIPGPQGYNEQFF
TRBV5-4,TRBJ2-1,NA,few,TGTGCCAGCAGCCTCGAGACAGCCTACAATGAGCAGTTCTTC,CASSLETAYNEQFF
TRBV19,TRBJ2-7,NA,NA,TGTGCCAGTAGTTCCGGACGGCCTACCTACGAGCAGTACTTC,CASSSGRPTYEQYF
TRBV5-1,TRBJ2-7,TRBD2,NA,TGCGCCAGCAGTTCCGAACCTAGCGGATCCTCCTACGAGCAGTACTTC,CASSSEPSGSSYEQYF
TRBV2,TRBJ1-2,NA,few,TGTGCCAGCAGGTTGACAGCGGATGGCTACACCTTC,CASRLTADGYTF
TRBV10-2,TRBJ2-1,NA,NA,TGCGCCAGCACCGAGTGGGGGAACAATGAGCAGTTCTTC,CASTEWGNNEQFF
TRBV29-1,TRBJ2-3,NA,NA,TGCAGCGTTGCCAGCGCCCCAGATACGCAGTATTTT,CSVASAPDTQYF
TRBV5-6,TRBJ2-3,NA,NA,TGTGCCAGCAGACCCCGCGTTCCTAGCACAGATACGCAGTATTTT,CASRPRVPSTDTQYF
TRBV29-1,TRBJ2-5,NA,NA,TGCAGCGTTGGGGTCGGTGGCAGCAAGACCCAGTACTTC,CSVGVGGSKTQYF
TRBV23-1,TRBJ2-6,TRBD2,NA,TGCGCCAGCAGCCTCGGGGGGTTTAGCTCTGGGGCCAACGTCCTGACTTTC,CASSLGGFSSGANVLTF
TRBV7-2,TRBJ1-6,NA,many,TGTGCCAGCAGCTTAGAGGCCCAGGGATCATCACCCCTCCACTTT,CASSLEAQGSSPLHF
TRBV11-2,TRBJ2-5,NA,many,TGTGCCAGCAGCTTACTGTTTGGGGGGCCTGGGGAGACCCAGTACTTC,CASSLLFGGPGETQYF
TRBV12-3/TRBV12-4,TRBJ2-1,TRBD2,NA,TGTGCCAGCAGTCTAGCGGGGGGGCCCTTTGAGCAGTTCTTC,CASSLAGGPFEQFF
TRBV7-2,TRBJ1-6,NA,many,TGTGCCAGCAGCCCCCCGACAGGTTATAATTCACCCCTCCACTTT,CASSPPTGYNSPLHF
TRBV5-1,TRBJ1-1,TRBD1,few,TGCGCCAGCAGCAGGACAGGGGAGGCCACTGAAGCTTTCTTT,CASSRTGEATEAFF
TRBV7-2,TRBJ1-2,NA,few,TGTGCCAGCAGCTTAGCGAGTCTGTCGAAGGATGGCTACACCTTC,CASSLASLSKDGYTF
TRBV12-3/TRBV12-4,TRBJ1-5,NA,NA,TGTGCCAGCAGTCCTCTGCAGAGCAATCAGCCCCAGCATTTT,CASSPLQSNQPQHF
TRBV3-1,TRBJ1-1,TRBD1,once,TGTGCCAGCAGCCTCTGGGACAGCATGAACACTGAAGCTTTCTTT,CASSLWDSMNTEAFF
TRBV7-6,TRBJ1-2,NA,many,TGTGCCAGCAGCCCGGACAGAGGGTATGGCTACACCTTC,CASSPDRGYGYTF
TRBV2,TRBJ2-1,TRBD2,few,TGTGCCAGCAGGGAGGGGACTAGCGCCAATGAGCAGTTCTTC,CASREGTSANEQFF
TRBV30,TRBJ1-4,NA,NA,TGTGCCTGGAGTAGGAGTGAGTGGACCGAAAAACTGTTTTTT,CAWSRSEWTEKLFF
TRBV6-2/TRBV6-3,TRBJ2-1,NA,NA,TGTGCCAGCAGTTACTCGGGGGCAGCTTACAATGAGCAGTTCTTC,CASSYSGAAYNEQFF
TRBV12-3/TRBV12-4,TRBJ1-1,TRBD1,NA,TGTGCCAGCAGTCCCACGGGACAGGGATGGACTGAAGCTTTCTTT,CASSPTGQGWTEAFF
TRBV19,TRBJ1-2,NA,NA,TGTGCCAGTAGTTTCCGCCGGGGGGGCGAGCATGGCTACACCTTC,CASSFRRGGEHGYTF
TRBV20-1,TRBJ2-7,TRBD1,NA,TGCAGTGCTAGGACAGGGGGACAATACGAGCAGTACTTC,CSARTGGQYEQYF
TRBV27,TRBJ2-2,TRBD2,NA,TGTGCCAGCAGTTTAAGACTAGCGGTAGCCGGGGAGCTGTTTTTT,CASSLRLAVAGELFF
TRBV7-3,TRBJ1-6,NA,many,TGTGCCAGCAGCTTAGGGCAGGTGACGAATTCACCCCTCCACTTT,CASSLGQVTNSPLHF
TRBV11-1,TRBJ1-5,NA,many,TGTGCCAGCAGCTTACAGGGGACGGACTGGGATCAGCCCCAGCATTTT,CASSLQGTDWDQPQHF
TRBV19,TRBJ1-1,NA,few,TGTGCCAGTAGCTCAGGGGCTGTGAACACTGAAGCTTTCTTT,CASSSGAVNTEAFF
TRBV29-1,TRBJ1-2,NA,NA,TGCAGCGTTGAAAGGGGGTCGGGACGGCTCTATGGCTACACCTTC,CSVERGSGRLYGYTF
TRBV7-3,TRBJ2-3,NA,NA,TGTGCCAGCAGCTTAATGGGTGGTACCACAGATACGCAGTATTTT,CASSLMGGTTDTQYF
TRBV24-1,TRBJ2-1,TRBD2,few,TGTGCCACCAGTGACCCTATACCGGGACTAGCGACCCACAATGAGCAGTTCTTC,CATSDPIPGLATHNEQFF
TRBV19,TRBJ1-1,NA,NA,TGTGCCAGTAGTATGGGGGCGGGCACTGAAGCTTTCTTT,CASSMGAGTEAFF
TRBV20-1,TRBJ1-1,NA,few,TGCAGTGCTAGTTTGTTTATGAACACTGAAGCTTTCTTT,CSASLFMNTEAFF
TRBV14,TRBJ2-7,TRBD2,NA,TGTGCCAGCAGCCAAACTAGCGGGGTCTACGAGCAGTACTTC,CASSQTSGVYEQYF
TRBV15,TRBJ2-1,TRBD2,NA,TGTGCCACCAGCACACGACTAGCGGGACAGGATAATGAGCAGTTCTTC,CATSTRLAGQDNEQFF
TRBV6-1,TRBJ2-4,NA,NA,TGTGCCAGCAGCCCTGGGGGCATAGCCAAAAACATTCAGTACTTC,CASSPGGIAKNIQYF
TRBV28,TRBJ1-5,NA,many,TGTGCCAGCAGTCCCCCCATAGAGGGAAAGAACCAGCCCCAGCATTTT,CASSPPIEGKNQPQHF
TRBV7-2,TRBJ1-1,NA,NA,TGTGCCAGCCGCTCACAGGGACCCCCCACTGAAGCTTTCTTT,CASRSQGPPTEAFF
TRBV7-9,TRBJ2-3,NA,NA,TGTGCCAGCAGCCCCGCGTCGACCAGCCTTTACCCAGATACGCAGTATTTT,CASSPASTSLYPDTQYF
TRBV5-6,TRBJ1-2,TRBD1,once,TGTGCCAGCGGAAGGACAGGGACATTCTATGGCTACACCTTC,CASGRTGTFYGYTF
TRBV20-1,TRBJ2-5,NA,few,TGCAGTGCTAGAGATCCGACGGGGGTCGAGACCCAGTACTTC,CSARDPTGVETQYF
TRBV19,TRBJ1-1,NA,NA,TGTGCCAGTACTAATCGACAGTCGGGGAACACTGAAGCTTTCTTT,CASTNRQSGNTEAFF
TRBV7-2,TRBJ2-5,TRBD1,many,TGTGCCAGCAGCTTAGGTAGGGGGCAACACGAGACCCAGTACTTC,CASSLGRGQHETQYF